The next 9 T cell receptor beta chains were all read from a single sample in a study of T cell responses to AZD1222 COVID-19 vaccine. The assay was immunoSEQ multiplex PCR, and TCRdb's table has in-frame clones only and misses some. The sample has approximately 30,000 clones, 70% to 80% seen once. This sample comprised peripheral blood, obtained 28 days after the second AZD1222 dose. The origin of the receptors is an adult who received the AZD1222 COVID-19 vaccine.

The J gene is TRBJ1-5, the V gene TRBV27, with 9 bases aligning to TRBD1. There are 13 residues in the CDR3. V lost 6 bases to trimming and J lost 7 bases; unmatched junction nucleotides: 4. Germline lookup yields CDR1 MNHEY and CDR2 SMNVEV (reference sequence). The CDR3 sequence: CASRLTGGQPQHF. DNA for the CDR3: TGTGCCAGCAGACTGACAGGGGGGCAGCCCCAGCATTTT.

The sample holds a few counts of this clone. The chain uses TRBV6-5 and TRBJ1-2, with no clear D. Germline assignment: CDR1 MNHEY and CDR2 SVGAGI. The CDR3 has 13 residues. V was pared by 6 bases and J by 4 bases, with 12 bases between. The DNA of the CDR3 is TGTGCCAGCAGGACTATGACACCCTATGGCTACACCTTC. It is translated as CASRTMTPYGYTF.

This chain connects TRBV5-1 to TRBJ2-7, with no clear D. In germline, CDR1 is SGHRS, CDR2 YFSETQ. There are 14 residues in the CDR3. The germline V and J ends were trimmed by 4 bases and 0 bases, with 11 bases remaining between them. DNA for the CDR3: TGCGCCAGCAGCCCAGAGAGCTACTCCTACGAGCAGTACTTC. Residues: CASSPESYSYEQYF.

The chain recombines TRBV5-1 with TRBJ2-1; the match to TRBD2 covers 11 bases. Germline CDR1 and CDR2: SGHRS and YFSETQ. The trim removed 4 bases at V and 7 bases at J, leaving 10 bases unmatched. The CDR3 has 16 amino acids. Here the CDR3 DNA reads TGCGCCAGCAGCGCCAATAGCGGGGGGGCGAGGAATGAGCAGTTCTTC. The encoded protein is CASSANSGGARNEQFF.

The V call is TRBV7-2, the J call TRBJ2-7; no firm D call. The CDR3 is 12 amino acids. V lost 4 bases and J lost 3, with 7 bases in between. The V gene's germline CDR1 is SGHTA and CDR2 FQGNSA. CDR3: CASSSTRYEQYF. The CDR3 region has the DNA TGTGCCAGCAGCTCGACGCGCTACGAGCAGTACTTC.

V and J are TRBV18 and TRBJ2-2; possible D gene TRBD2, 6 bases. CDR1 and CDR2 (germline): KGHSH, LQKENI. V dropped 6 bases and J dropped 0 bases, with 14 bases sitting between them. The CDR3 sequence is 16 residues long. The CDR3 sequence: CASSLSTGANTGELFF. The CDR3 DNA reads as TGTGCCAGCTCCCTGTCGACGGGGGCGAACACCGGGGAGCTGTTTTTT.

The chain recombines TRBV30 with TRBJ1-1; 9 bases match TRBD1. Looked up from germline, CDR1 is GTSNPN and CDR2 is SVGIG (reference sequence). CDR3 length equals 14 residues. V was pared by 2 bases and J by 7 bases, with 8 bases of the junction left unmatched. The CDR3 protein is CAWSRGTGRNEAFF. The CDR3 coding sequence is TGTGCCTGGAGTAGGGGGACAGGGAGAAATGAAGCTTTCTTT. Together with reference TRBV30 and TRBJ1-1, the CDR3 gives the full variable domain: SQTIHQWPATLVQPVGSPLSLECTVEGTSNPNLYWYRQAAGRGLQLLFYSVGIGQISSEVPQNLSASRPQDRQFILSSKKLLLSDSGFYLCAWSRGTGRNEAFFGQGTRLTVV.

The CDR3 DNA reads as TGTGCCAGCAGCCAAGTTCCTGGGGAAGGTGGCTACACCTTC. It encodes CASSQVPGEGGYTF. The rearrangement uses TRBV3-1 (or the pseudogene TRBV3-2) and TRBJ1-2; D gene ambiguous. V dropped 1 base and J dropped 7 bases, with 13 bases sitting between them. CDR1 and CDR2 from the germline V gene are LGHDT and YNNKEL (reference sequence). The CDR3 length is 14 residues.

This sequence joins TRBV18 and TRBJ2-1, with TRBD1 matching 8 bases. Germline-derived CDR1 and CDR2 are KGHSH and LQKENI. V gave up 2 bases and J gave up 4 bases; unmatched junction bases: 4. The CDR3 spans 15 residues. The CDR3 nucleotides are TGTGCCAGCTCACCAATGCAGGGGGCTTACAATGAGCAGTTCTTC. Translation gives CASSPMQGAYNEQFF. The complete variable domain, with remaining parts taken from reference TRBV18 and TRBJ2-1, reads NAGVMQNPRHLVRRRGQEARLRCSPMKGHSHVYWYRQLPEEGLKFMVYLQKENIIDESGMPKERFSAEFPKEGPSILRIQQVVRGDSAAYFCASSPMQGAYNEQFFGPGTRLTVL.